These 22 T cell receptor beta chains originate from one sample sequenced in a study of blood T cell repertoires in COVID-19. The repertoire was sequenced with immunoSEQ multiplex PCR; TCRdb's copy has only in-frame clones and lacks some. Here the sample spans 140,000 to 150,000 clones, approximately 80% being singletons. Sequenced sample: PBMCs or T cells enriched from blood (not recorded which). These TCRs come from a middle-aged woman who had recovered from COVID-19.

CDR3 DNA sequence: TGTGCCAGCAGCGGATGGTTAGCGACTAATGAAAAACTGTTTTTT. The encoded protein is CASSGWLATNEKLFF. V usage is TRBV5-8 and J usage is TRBJ1-4, with D unclear. The germline V gene has CDR1 SGHTS and CDR2 YDEGEE. The CDR3 contains 15 residues. Trimming took 4 bases from V and 2 from J, leaving 12 bases between them.

This chain joins TRBV7-8 and TRBJ2-1; 10 bases fit TRBD2. The CDR3 covers 14 residues. Germline V gene data show CDR1 as SGHVS and CDR2 as FQNEAQ. With V trimmed by 3 bases and J by 9 bases, 5 bases remained unmatched. CDR3 in DNA: TGTGCCAGCAGCTTCTCAGCGGGAGGGCCTGAGCAGTTCTTC. Translating gives CASSFSAGGPEQFF. Full variable domain (rest looked up from reference TRBV7-8 and TRBJ2-1): GAGVSQSPRYKVAKRGQDVALRCDPISGHVSLFWYQQALGQGPEFLTYFQNEAQLDKSGLPSDRFFAERPEGSVSTLKIQRTQQEDSAVYLCASSFSAGGPEQFFGPGTRLTVL.

V is TRBV14 and J is TRBJ1-2; 8 nucleotides align to TRBD1. With V trimmed by 0 bases and J by 5 bases, 8 bases remained unmatched. The V gene's germline CDR1 is SGHDN and CDR2 FVKESK. There are 16 residues in the CDR3. CDR3 amino acids: CASSQEKGQGGYGYTF. CDR3 DNA sequence: TGTGCCAGCAGCCAAGAGAAAGGACAGGGAGGTTATGGCTACACCTTC.

The chain's CDR3 is CASSTRRQGTEAFF. DNA of the CDR3: TGTGCCAGTAGTACACGAAGGCAGGGCACTGAAGCTTTCTTT. The chain uses TRBV19 and TRBJ1-1, with D tentatively TRBD1 (5 bases). The length of the CDR3 is 14 residues. The V gene lost 4 bases and the J gene lost 4 bases, with 13 bases spanning the gap. Germline V gene lookup returns CDR1 LNHDA and CDR2 SQIVND (reference sequence).

The chain joins TRBV10-3 to TRBJ1-5; the match to TRBD1 covers 7 bases. V lost 2 bases to trimming and J lost 6 bases; unmatched junction nucleotides: 4. This CDR3 is built from 14 residues. Per the germline V gene, CDR1 is ENHRY and CDR2 is SYGVKD. The CDR3 nucleotides read TGTGCCATCAGTGAGGGGGCAGGGGGTCAGCCCCAGCATTTT. As protein: CAISEGAGGQPQHF.

The chain couples TRBV25-1 to TRBJ2-7, with D possibly matching TRBD2 (7 bases). V lost 4 bases, J lost 0 bases, and 19 bases lay in between. Germline V lookup: CDR1 MGHDK, CDR2 SYGVNS. The CDR3 length is 17 residues. CDR3 loop: CASSGGRGKWGSYEQYF. The CDR3 DNA is TGTGCCAGCAGTGGGGGGCGGGGGAAGTGGGGCTCCTACGAGCAGTACTTC.

This chain connects TRBV6-5 to TRBJ2-1; 7 nucleotides align to TRBD1. This CDR3 spans 14 amino acids. Unmatched junction bases numbered 11, after V lost 6 bases and J lost 9 bases. CDR1 is MNHEY and CDR2 is SVGAGI in the germline V gene. This CDR3 is CASSKITGDTEQFF. CDR3 nucleotide sequence: TGTGCCAGCAGCAAAATTACAGGGGATACTGAGCAGTTCTTC.

This clone was counted once. The chain is built from TRBV2 and TRBJ1-2; D gene ambiguous. This CDR3 region has 13 residues. The V end lost 3 bases, the J end lost 4 bases, and 9 bases lay between the germline ends. Per the germline V gene, CDR1 is SNHLY and CDR2 is FYNNEI. The chain's CDR3 is CASSDPGSYGYTF. The CDR3 DNA is TGTGCCAGCAGTGACCCGGGTTCCTATGGCTACACCTTC.

In DNA, the CDR3 is TGTGCCAGCAGTTTATACGGGGACTACACTGAAGCTTTCTTT. This translates into CASSLYGDYTEAFF. The chain is built from TRBV28 and TRBJ1-1, with a weak D call TRBD1 (5 bases). Trimming stripped 1 base from V and 3 bases from J, with 9 bases between. In germline, CDR1 is MDHEN, CDR2 SYDVKM. This CDR3 contains 14 residues.

The chain employs TRBV27 and TRBJ1-1, with D possibly matching TRBD1 (6 bases). This CDR3 is built from 15 residues. Between the trimmed V and J ends, which lost 2 bases and 1 base, there was a span of 11 bases. The germline V gene encodes CDR1 MNHEY and CDR2 SMNVEV (reference sequence). The CDR3 DNA sequence: TGTGCCAGCAGTTTAATGGGGGGGGCGAACACTGAAGCTTTCTTT. Protein product: CASSLMGGANTEAFF.

V usage is TRBV7-3 and J usage is TRBJ2-6; D perhaps matches TRBD1 (6 bases). The V gene's germline CDR1 is SGHTA and CDR2 FQGTGA. There are 18 residues in the CDR3. Trimming stripped 2 bases from V and 0 bases from J, with 14 bases between. CDR3 residues: CASSLGQPFYSGANVLTF. The CDR3 DNA sequence: TGTGCCAGCAGCTTAGGACAGCCCTTTTACTCTGGGGCCAACGTCCTGACTTTC. Using reference TRBV7-3 and TRBJ2-6 for the parts outside the CDR3, the full variable domain is GAGVSQTPSNKVTEKGKYVELRCDPISGHTALYWYRQSLGQGPEFLIYFQGTGAADDSGLPNDRFFAVRPEGSVSTLKIQRTERGDSAVYLCASSLGQPFYSGANVLTFGAGSRLTVL.

The V and J genes are TRBV5-4 and TRBJ2-1, with D possibly being TRBD2 (5 bases). From germline, CDR1 is SGHNT and CDR2 YYREEE (reference sequence). Deletions cut 1 base from V and 7 bases from J, with 15 bases between. CDR3 length: 15 residues. CDR3 region: CASSLKRETGNEQFF. In DNA form, the CDR3 reads TGTGCCAGCAGCTTGAAACGGGAAACGGGGAATGAGCAGTTCTTC.

The chain carries TRBV28 and TRBJ2-1; 12 bases are shared with TRBD2. Germline V gene lookup returns CDR1 MDHEN and CDR2 SYDVKM. The ends lost 4 bases at V and 6 bases at J; junction bases unmatched: 7. The CDR3 is 16 amino acids. The CDR3 DNA reads as TGTGCCAGCAGTTCCCCTCCTAGCGGGGGGGCCAATGAGCAGTTCTTC. Amino acids: CASSSPPSGGANEQFF. Full variable domain (rest looked up from reference TRBV28 and TRBJ2-1): DVKVTQSSRYLVKRTGEKVFLECVQDMDHENMFWYRQDPGLGLRLIYFSYDVKMKEKGDIPEGYSVSREKKERFSLILESASTNQTSMYLCASSSPPSGGANEQFFGPGTRLTVL.

The chain employs TRBV11-2 and TRBJ1-1; D gene uncertain. Germline-derived CDR1 and CDR2 are SGHAT and FQNNGV. This CDR3 comprises 15 residues. V lost 2 bases and J lost 1, with 11 bases in between. CDR3 residues: CASSLRTRTNTEAFF. The CDR3 nucleotides read TGTGCCAGCAGCTTACGAACCAGAACGAACACTGAAGCTTTCTTT.

The rearrangement joins TRBV2 to TRBJ2-2; a weak D match, TRBD1 (6 bases). The germline CDR1 and CDR2 sequences are SNHLY and FYNNEI. CDR3 length: 14 residues. The ends were cut back, 7 bases at V and 2 bases at J, with 11 bases in the middle. This CDR3 reads CASTRTANTGELFF. The CDR3 bases are TGTGCCAGCACTAGGACAGCAAACACCGGGGAGCTGTTTTTT. Supplemented by reference TRBV2 and TRBJ2-2, the full variable domain reads EPEVTQTPSHQVTQMGQEVILRCVPISNHLYFYWYRQILGQKVEFLVSFYNNEISEKSEIFDDQFSVERPDGSNFTLKIRSTKLEDSAMYFCASTRTANTGELFFGEGSRLTVL.

V usage is TRBV5-3 and J usage is TRBJ1-5, with 9 bases fitting TRBD1. TRBV5-3 is an open reading frame whose function is uncertain. Germline trimming cut 4 bases from V and 0 bases from J; bases unmatched to any gene: 2. The CDR3 loop spans 15 amino acids. The CDR3 DNA follows: TGTGCCAGAAGCCCGGGACAGGGTAGCAATCAGCCCCAGCATTTT. Translation gives CARSPGQGSNQPQHF.

J is TRBJ1-2 and V is TRBV6-5; D may be TRBD1 (5 bases). The CDR3 is 14 residues long. Trimming shortened V by 6 bases and J by 5 bases, and 16 bases separated the two germline ends. The germline CDR1 and CDR2 sequences are MNHEY and SVGAGI. Here the CDR3 DNA reads TGTGCCAGCAGGACGGAGGGGTTCTCGTATGGCTACACCTTC. Protein: CASRTEGFSYGYTF.

The V call is TRBV19, the J call TRBJ1-5; unclear D gene. The germline V gene encodes CDR1 LNHDA and CDR2 SQIVND (reference sequence). V shed 5 bases and J shed 5 bases, with 10 bases lying between them. The CDR3 has 13 amino acids. CDR3 amino acids: CASSPGRDQPQHF. DNA of the CDR3: TGTGCCAGTAGTCCCGGGCGGGATCAGCCCCAGCATTTT.

The chain is built from TRBV5-4 and TRBJ1-2; TRBD1 agrees at 8 bases. V gave up 4 bases and J gave up 4 bases; unmatched junction bases: 3. Germline V CDR1 and CDR2: SGHNT, YYREEE (reference sequence). This CDR3 spans 13 amino acids. For the CDR3, the DNA is TGTGCCAGCAGCGGCGACAGGGGCTATGGCTACACCTTC. Its protein product is CASSGDRGYGYTF.

The chain is built from TRBV5-6 and TRBJ2-7; no clear D. The V and J ends lost 0 bases and 3 bases respectively, with 4 bases between them. This CDR3 is built from 12 residues. Germline V gene lookup returns CDR1 SGHDT and CDR2 YYEEEE. The CDR3 protein is CASSLVGYEQYF. The CDR3 DNA reads as TGTGCCAGCAGCTTGGTCGGCTACGAGCAGTACTTC.

The chain carries TRBV30 and TRBJ1-2, with D possibly matching TRBD1 (6 bases). Trimming cost V 7 bases and J 2 bases, with 14 bases left between them. The germline gives CDR1 GTSNPN, CDR2 SVGIG (reference sequence). The CDR3 covers 13 residues. The DNA for the CDR3 is TGTGCCTCCTCTGGACAGTTGAACTATGGCTACACCTTC. Its translation is CASSGQLNYGYTF.

The genes are TRBV15 and TRBJ1-5; 7 bases are a match to TRBD1. This CDR3 comprises 16 residues. With V trimmed by 3 bases and J by 2 bases, 7 bases remained unmatched. Germline V gene sequence: CDR1 LNHNV, CDR2 YYDKDF (reference sequence). The DNA for the CDR3 is TGTGCCACCAGCAGTCGACAGGGTCCAGGCAATCAGCCCCAGCATTTT. Protein sequence: CATSSRQGPGNQPQHF.